A selection of T cell receptor beta chains follows, all from one sample in a study of cytomegalovirus exposure and HLA in healthy donors. Clones were read by immunoSEQ multiplex PCR, and TCRdb kept only the in-frame ones, dropping some. The table shows over 75,000 clones, with approximately 84% occurring only once. Material: PBMCs. The receptor set was obtained from a woman in her 50s in good health and CMV-seronegative. Both conserved end residues are part of each CDR3. The D gene is left open where the match is weak. Size tells how often a clone was seen (once, few, many) or the class of an expanded clone, and some rows leave it out.

>TRBV7-9|16|TRBJ2-1|.|TRBD2
CASSLRLAGSYNEQFF
TGTGCCAGCAGCTTAAGACTAGCGGGTTCCTACAATGAGCAGTTCTTC
>TRBV14|15|TRBJ2-1|.|TRBD2
CASSQGSGRKNEQFF
TGTGCCAGCAGCCAGGGGAGCGGGAGAAAAAATGAGCAGTTCTTC
>TRBV5-1|12|TRBJ2-2|.|.
CASAEGGGELFF
TGCGCCAGCGCGGAAGGCGGCGGGGAGCTGTTTTTT
>TRBV27|13|TRBJ1-5|.|.
CASSPGGGQPQHF
TGTGCCAGCAGTCCCGGGGGGGGACAGCCCCAGCATTTT
>TRBV5-8|11|TRBJ1-1|.|.
CASSLTGEAFF
TGTGCCAGCAGCTTGACAGGGGAAGCTTTCTTT
>TRBV11-2|15|TRBJ2-5|.|.
CASRPPVGYQETQYF
TGTGCCAGCAGACCCCCGGTCGGGTACCAAGAGACCCAGTACTTC
>TRBV6-1|14|TRBJ2-7|few|.
CASDSGTTSYEQYF
TGTGCCAGCGATTCCGGGACAACTTCCTACGAGCAGTACTTC
>TRBV2|15|TRBJ2-7|.|TRBD1
CASSLDRGNSYEQYF
TGTGCCAGCAGTTTGGACAGGGGGAACTCCTACGAGCAGTACTTC
>TRBV7-3|15|TRBJ2-1|.|.
CASSLRGSILNEQFF
TGTGCCAGCAGCTTAAGAGGCAGTATCCTGAATGAGCAGTTCTTC
>TRBV6-1|13|TRBJ1-1|few|.
CASNPTQNTEAFF
TGTGCCAGCAACCCGACTCAGAACACTGAAGCTTTCTTT
>TRBV6-4|15|TRBJ2-1|medium-sized|TRBD2
CASSDGLAEYNEQFF
TGTGCCAGCAGTGACGGACTAGCGGAATACAATGAGCAGTTCTTC
>TRBV7-9|14|TRBJ2-2|.|TRBD1
CASMDRGFAGELFF
TGTGCCAGCATGGACAGGGGTTTCGCCGGGGAGCTGTTTTTT
>TRBV6-5|12|TRBJ1-4|.|.
CASGGVNEKLFF
TGTGCCAGCGGAGGCGTAAATGAAAAACTGTTTTTT
>TRBV7-2|17|TRBJ2-2|.|TRBD1
CASSFPRDRGNTGELFF
TGTGCCAGCAGCTTCCCTCGGGACAGGGGTAACACCGGGGAGCTGTTTTTT
>TRBV11-2|17|TRBJ2-3|.|.
CASSTFPRGATTDTQYF
TGTGCCAGCAGCACTTTCCCTCGGGGGGCCACCACAGATACGCAGTATTTT
>TRBV7-6|15|TRBJ1-1|.|.
CASIPGGARNTEAFF
TGTGCCAGCATCCCCGGGGGGGCGAGGAACACTGAAGCTTTCTTT
>TRBV7-6|15|TRBJ1-5|.|TRBD1
CASSSKRDRGQPQHF
TGTGCCAGCAGCAGCAAACGGGACAGGGGACAGCCCCAGCATTTT
>TRBV5-1|13|TRBJ1-1|once|.
CASSSTVNTEAFF
TGCGCCAGCAGCTCAACAGTGAACACTGAAGCTTTCTTT
>TRBV7-9|19|TRBJ1-3|.|.
CASSLALRDLWYSGNTIYF
TGTGCCAGCAGCTTAGCGCTAAGAGATCTATGGTACTCTGGAAACACCATATATTTT
>TRBV19|14|TRBJ2-3|few|.
CASSVDRGTDTQYF
TGTGCCAGTAGTGTGGACAGAGGCACAGATACGCAGTATTTT
>TRBV7-9|15|TRBJ2-7|.|TRBD1
CASSHRDRDSYEQYF
TGTGCCAGCAGCCACCGGGACAGGGACTCCTACGAGCAGTACTTC
>TRBV2|14|TRBJ1-5|.|.
CASSSRRGNQPQHF
TGTGCCAGCAGTTCCAGGCGAGGCAATCAGCCCCAGCATTTT
>TRBV30|13|TRBJ2-5|.|.
CAWSNQGKETQYF
TGTGCCTGGAGTAACCAGGGGAAAGAGACCCAGTACTTC
>TRBV27|12|TRBJ1-4|.|.
CASSDQGEKLFF
TGTGCCAGCAGTGACCAGGGTGAAAAACTGTTTTTT
>TRBV7-2|17|TRBJ2-7|.|TRBD2
CASSLVATSGLPYEQYF
TGTGCCAGCAGCTTAGTAGCGACTAGCGGACTCCCCTACGAGCAGTACTTC
>TRBV28|16|TRBJ2-1|.|TRBD1
CASSLYRGLPPPEQFF
TGTGCCAGCAGTTTATACAGGGGGCTTCCCCCGCCAGAGCAGTTCTTC
>TRBV5-1|15|TRBJ1-1|.|TRBD1
CASSFTGTGNTEAFF
TGCGCCAGCAGCTTTACCGGGACAGGGAACACTGAAGCTTTCTTT
>TRBV19|16|TRBJ1-4|.|TRBD1
CASSTAGGRTNEKLFF
TGTGCCAGTAGTACGGCAGGGGGAAGGACTAATGAAAAACTGTTTTTT
>TRBV9|15|TRBJ2-1|.|.
CASSVSQGTYNEQFF
TGTGCCAGCAGCGTAAGTCAGGGGACCTACAATGAGCAGTTCTTC
>TRBV6-5|15|TRBJ1-2|.|TRBD1
CASSYSGQGEYGYTF
TGTGCCAGCAGTTACTCAGGACAGGGGGAGTATGGCTACACCTTC
>TRBV5-6|11|TRBJ1-2|.|.
CASSTGYGYTF
TGTGCCAGCAGCACAGGCTATGGCTACACCTTC
>TRBV10-3|15|TRBJ2-7|.|TRBD1
CAISGRGTGTYEQYF
TGTGCCATCAGTGGCCGAGGGACAGGGACCTACGAGCAGTACTTC
>TRBV25-1|12|TRBJ1-1|.|.
CASSTGVAEAFF
TGTGCCAGCTCGACCGGGGTGGCTGAAGCTTTCTTT
>TRBV9|14|TRBJ2-3|.|.
CASSVVGGTDTQYF
TGTGCCAGCAGCGTAGTGGGCGGCACAGATACGCAGTATTTT
>TRBV7-8|17|TRBJ2-2|few|TRBD2
CASSSLLAGGLIGELFF
TGTGCCAGCAGCTCCCTTTTAGCGGGGGGCTTAATCGGGGAGCTGTTTTTT
>TRBV7-9|18|TRBJ1-1|.|TRBD1
CASSLADRGELRNTEAFF
TGTGCCAGCAGCTTAGCGGACAGGGGCGAGTTACGGAACACTGAAGCTTTCTTT
>TRBV11-3|18|TRBJ2-3|.|TRBD2
CASSLGASGSPSTDTQYF
TGTGCCAGCAGCTTAGGGGCTAGCGGGAGCCCTAGCACAGATACGCAGTATTTT
>TRBV4-2|17|TRBJ2-1|.|TRBD2
CASSQERWTSGGSEQFF
TGTGCCAGCAGCCAAGAAAGGTGGACTAGCGGGGGGAGTGAGCAGTTCTTC
>TRBV5-6|13|TRBJ2-7|.|TRBD1
CASSSGTGNEQYF
TGTGCCAGCAGCAGTGGGACAGGCAACGAGCAGTACTTC
>TRBV28|15|TRBJ2-3|.|TRBD2
CASSLAGGSKNTQYF
TGTGCCAGCAGTTTAGCGGGGGGGTCTAAAAATACGCAGTATTTT
>TRBV7-9|14|TRBJ2-5|.|.
CASTPRGAQETQYF
TGTGCCAGCACCCCCCGGGGGGCCCAAGAGACCCAGTACTTC
>TRBV4-2|16|TRBJ2-6|.|.
CASSQESGSGANVLTF
TGTGCCAGCAGCCAAGAGAGTGGCTCTGGGGCCAACGTCCTGACTTTC
>TRBV19|15|TRBJ2-7|.|TRBD2
CASSILGTSSYEQYF
TGTGCCAGTAGTATTCTAGGGACTAGCAGCTACGAGCAGTACTTC
>TRBV6-6|14|TRBJ1-1|.|.
CASSLTGIITEAFF
TGTGCCAGCAGTCTTACAGGGATAATAACTGAAGCTTTCTTT
>TRBV9|17|TRBJ2-1|.|TRBD1
CASSHGQGADSYNEQFF
TGTGCCAGCAGCCATGGACAGGGGGCCGACTCCTACAATGAGCAGTTCTTC
>TRBV27|14|TRBJ1-6|.|.
CASSFSQGGSPLHF
TGTGCCAGCAGTTTTTCCCAAGGAGGTTCACCCCTCCACTTT
>TRBV7-6|15|TRBJ2-5|.|.
CASSSLPQGFETQYF
TGTGCCAGCAGCTCATTGCCGCAGGGGTTCGAGACCCAGTACTTC
>TRBV27|17|TRBJ2-1|.|.
CASSTKFRSLNYNEQFF
TGTGCCAGCAGTACCAAATTCCGGTCGCTAAATTACAATGAGCAGTTCTTC
>TRBV5-6|17|TRBJ2-5|few|.
CASSLSGWTGFQETQYF
TGTGCCAGCAGCCTTAGCGGGTGGACAGGGTTTCAAGAGACCCAGTACTTC
>TRBV5-6|16|TRBJ2-2|.|.
CASSLSNRANTGELFF
TGTGCCAGCAGCTTGTCCAACAGGGCCAACACCGGGGAGCTGTTTTTT
>TRBV6-1|16|TRBJ1-5|.|.
CASSEFFGDSDQPQHF
TGTGCCAGCAGTGAATTCTTTGGAGATAGTGATCAGCCCCAGCATTTT
>TRBV27|13|TRBJ1-5|.|.
CASSFSLDQPQHF
TGTGCCAGCAGTTTCTCCCTAGATCAGCCCCAGCATTTT
>TRBV9|20|TRBJ2-5|few|.
CASSVAGGEWGSGVQETQYF
TGTGCCAGCAGCGTAGCTGGCGGGGAATGGGGTAGCGGAGTACAAGAGACCCAGTACTTC
>TRBV6-4|13|TRBJ1-1|.|.
CASSQQVNTEAFF
TGTGCCAGCAGCCAACAGGTGAACACTGAAGCTTTCTTT
>TRBV13|16|TRBJ2-1|.|TRBD1
CASSFYDRGSFGEQFF
TGTGCCAGCAGCTTCTACGACAGGGGGAGCTTCGGTGAGCAGTTCTTC
>TRBV9|19|TRBJ2-3|.|.
CASSVAPPGSRVNTDTQYF
TGTGCCAGCAGCGTAGCGCCCCCCGGTAGCAGGGTCAACACAGATACGCAGTATTTT
>TRBV18|15|TRBJ1-6|.|TRBD1
CASSPPDRAGSPLHF
TGTGCCAGCTCACCTCCGGACAGGGCCGGGTCACCCCTCCACTTT
>TRBV5-1|17|TRBJ2-7|once|.
CASSFGGGGRSSYEQYF
TGCGCCAGCAGCTTCGGTGGTGGGGGCAGGAGCTCCTACGAGCAGTACTTC
>TRBV14|15|TRBJ2-3|.|TRBD2
CASSQWSGRTDTQYF
TGTGCCAGCAGCCAATGGAGCGGGAGAACAGATACGCAGTATTTT